A single sample gave rise to the 14 T cell receptor beta chains below, sequenced in a study of blood T cell repertoires in COVID-19. TCRdb's copy holds only in-frame clones and misses some; the assay was immunoSEQ multiplex PCR. The repertoire holds 130,000 or so clones, with over 75% as singletons. Sequenced material: peripheral blood. These receptor sequences come from a middle-aged man with acute or convalescent COVID-19.

The chain has TRBV18 and TRBJ1-6, with D maybe TRBD1 (6 bases). The V gene's germline CDR1 is KGHSH and CDR2 LQKENI. The CDR3 extends over 14 amino acids. V was trimmed by 3 bases and J by 5 bases, leaving 8 bases between them. The CDR3 DNA follows: TGTGCCAGCTCACCGGCAGGGGATAATTCACCCCTCCACTTT. Encoded protein: CASSPAGDNSPLHF.

This chain connects TRBV6-5 to TRBJ2-7, with 7 bases identical to TRBD1. Germline V gives CDR1 MNHEY, CDR2 SVGAGI. The CDR3 sequence is 13 residues long. Unmatched junction bases numbered 7, after V lost 7 bases and J lost 4 bases. This chain's CDR3 is CASKPGQLYEQYF. DNA of the CDR3: TGTGCCAGCAAACCGGGACAGTTATACGAGCAGTACTTC.

The chain combines TRBV19 with TRBJ1-5, with 8 bases fitting TRBD1. Germline assignment: CDR1 LNHDA and CDR2 SQIVND (reference sequence). V shed 5 bases and J 4 bases; nucleotides not matched to a gene: 4. The CDR3 is 14 amino acids. The CDR3 nucleotides are TGTGCCAGTAGTGGACAGGGTGGGAATCAGCCCCAGCATTTT. Protein product: CASSGQGGNQPQHF.

The gene calls are TRBV2 and TRBJ2-7, with D possibly matching TRBD2 (5 bases). The CDR3 totals 12 residues. Trimming pared 7 bases from V and 4 bases from J, leaving 11 bases between. CDR1 is SNHLY, CDR2 FYNNEI, per germline. Here the CDR3 reads CASTGLGYEQYF. The CDR3, as DNA: TGTGCCAGCACCGGACTTGGGTACGAGCAGTACTTC.

The chain combines TRBV5-4 with TRBJ2-1; 13 nucleotides match TRBD2. Per the germline V gene, CDR1 is SGHNT and CDR2 is YYREEE (reference sequence). CDR3 size: 15 residues. V shed 3 bases and J 9 bases; nucleotides not matched to a gene: 6. As DNA, the CDR3 is TGTGCCAGCAGCTCAATGACTAGCGGGAGGCGTGAGCAGTTCTTC. Translation gives CASSSMTSGRREQFF.

The chain links TRBV27 to TRBJ2-6; tentative D call: TRBD2 (5 bases). Trimming removed 1 base at V and 0 bases at J, with 7 bases between. Germline V gives CDR1 MNHEY, CDR2 SMNVEV (reference sequence). This CDR3 is built from 16 residues. The CDR3 here is CASSLFSVSGANVLTF. The CDR3 DNA sequence: TGTGCCAGCAGTTTATTTAGCGTCTCTGGGGCCAACGTCCTGACTTTC.

CDR3 sequence: CASSSSYTF. The CDR3 bases are TGTGCCAGCAGTTCGTCCTACACCTTC. This chain joins TRBV27 and TRBJ1-2; no reliable D call. This CDR3 contains 9 residues. Germline CDR1 and CDR2: MNHEY and SMNVEV (reference sequence). Trimming took 4 bases from V and 10 from J, leaving 4 bases between them.

The chain recombines TRBV7-2 with TRBJ2-1, with 8 bases matching TRBD2. J was trimmed by 6 bases and V by 3 bases; bases with no gene match: 10. The V gene's germline CDR1 is SGHTA and CDR2 FQGNSA. This CDR3 is built from 16 residues. The CDR3 DNA follows: TGTGCCAGCAGCTTCACTAGCGGAGCGGGCTTCAATGAGCAGTTCTTC. Translation gives CASSFTSGAGFNEQFF. Combining the CDR3 with reference TRBV7-2 and TRBJ2-1 gives the whole variable domain GAGVSQSPSNKVTEKGKDVELRCDPISGHTALYWYRQSLGQGLEFLIYFQGNSAPDKSGLPSDRFSAERTGGSVSTLTIQRTQQEDSAVYLCASSFTSGAGFNEQFFGPGTRLTVL.

The CDR3: CASSTSSGGQTGELFF. The CDR3 nucleotides read TGTGCCAGCAGCACTAGCTCCGGGGGTCAAACCGGGGAGCTGTTTTTT. The rearrangement uses TRBV28 and TRBJ2-2; D perhaps matches TRBD2 (6 bases). Germline V gene data show CDR1 as MDHEN and CDR2 as SYDVKM. This CDR3 is built from 16 residues. V shed 6 bases and J shed 5 bases, with 19 bases lying between them.

This chain joins TRBV10-1 and TRBJ2-3, with TRBD2 matching over 7 bases. This CDR3 region has 17 residues. Germline loops: CDR1 WNHNN, CDR2 SYGVQD (reference sequence). V lost 0 bases and J lost 1; bases outside the gene matches: 7. As DNA, the CDR3 is TGCGCCAGCAGTGAGTCATCGAGCGGGATAGGCACAGATACGCAGTATTTT. It specifies CASSESSSGIGTDTQYF.

The chain employs TRBV27 and TRBJ1-1; maybe TRBD1 (5 bases). Looked up from germline, CDR1 is MNHEY and CDR2 is SMNVEV (reference sequence). This CDR3 has 13 amino acids. Deletions cut 4 bases from V and 1 base from J, with 7 bases between. CDR3 sequence: CASSYQGNTEAFF. Written as DNA, the CDR3 is TGTGCCAGCAGTTATCAGGGGAACACTGAAGCTTTCTTT.

V gene TRBV21-1 combines with J gene TRBJ1-5. TRBV21-1 is recorded as a pseudogene. The CDR3 totals 15 residues. CDR3 in amino acids: CASSRRAKRNQPQHF. The CDR3 DNA reads as TGTGCCAGCAGCAGGAGGGCCAAGCGGAATCAGCCCCAGCATTTT.

CDR3 sequence: CAWSQKPGLAGGPAKQYF. The CDR3 DNA sequence: TGTGCCTGGAGTCAAAAACCGGGACTAGCGGGAGGGCCCGCCAAGCAGTACTTC. This rearrangement joins TRBV30 to TRBJ2-7, with 16 bases identical to TRBD2. The germline gives CDR1 GTSNPN, CDR2 SVGIG (reference sequence). The CDR3 runs to 18 residues. Germline trimming cut 2 bases from V and 8 bases from J; bases unmatched to any gene: 15.

The chain has TRBV9 and TRBJ2-5; no definite D call. Germline V CDR1 and CDR2: SGDLS, YYNGEE. CDR3 length: 12 residues. V lost 0 bases, J lost 5 bases, and 5 bases lay in between. This CDR3 reads CASSVDEETQYF. DNA for the CDR3: TGTGCCAGCAGCGTAGATGAGGAGACCCAGTACTTC.